This T cell receptor beta chain is drawn from a study of blood T cell repertoires in COVID-19. As for the study in general: The United States, Italy and Spain were the sources of the acute and convalescent COVID-19 samples. Sources were T cells, B-cell-depleted T cells, or PBMCs; the material itself was cDNA or gDNA.

As processed by the authors: Reference gene primer amplification gave nucleated cell count estimates. Profiling relied on immunoSEQ multiplex PCR, and the TCRdb table lists in-frame clones only, not all of them. D and trimming were read from the DNA, whereas the V and J calls and clone size are those reported in that table. The repertoire holds some 58,000 clones, with about 77% as singletons. J was trimmed by 5 bases and V by 0 bases; bases with no gene match: 10. The CDR3 contains 16 residues. Germline lookup yields CDR1 SGHRS and CDR2 YFSETQ. The TCR sequence derives from a human donor in a cohort sampled during active COVID-19. Material: peripheral blood. The chain links TRBV5-1 to TRBJ2-5; 7 bases line up with TRBD2. The CDR3 DNA reads as TGCGCCAGCAGCTTGGCCGCGGCGGGAGTTGGGGAGACCCAGTACTTC. Its translation: CASSLAAAGVGETQYF.